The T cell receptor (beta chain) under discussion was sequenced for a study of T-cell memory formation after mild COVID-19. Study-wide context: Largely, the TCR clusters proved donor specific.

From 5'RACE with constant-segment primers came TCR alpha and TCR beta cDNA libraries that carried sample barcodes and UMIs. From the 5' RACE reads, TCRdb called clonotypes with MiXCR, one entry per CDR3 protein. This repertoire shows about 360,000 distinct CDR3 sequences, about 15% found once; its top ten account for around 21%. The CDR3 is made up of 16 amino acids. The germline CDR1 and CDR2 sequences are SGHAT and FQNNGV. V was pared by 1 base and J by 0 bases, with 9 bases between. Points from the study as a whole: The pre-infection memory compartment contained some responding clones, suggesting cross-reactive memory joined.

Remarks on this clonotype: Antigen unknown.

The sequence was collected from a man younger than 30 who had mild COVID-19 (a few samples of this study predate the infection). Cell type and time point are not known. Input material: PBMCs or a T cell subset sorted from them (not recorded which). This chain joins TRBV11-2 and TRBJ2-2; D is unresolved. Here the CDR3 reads CASSLGFSTNTGELFF. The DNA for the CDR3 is TGTGCCAGCAGCTTAGGGTTTTCAACGAACACCGGGGAGCTGTTTTTT.